This T cell receptor beta chain was sequenced for a study of shared clonotypes between healthy human individuals. Study-wide results and limits: When compared with the clonotypes that were shared by all four sorted-subset donors, the non-shared clonotypes turned out to have lower generation probabilities.

The V gene lost 6 bases and the J gene lost 4 bases, with 15 bases spanning the gap. Germline values: CDR1 SQVTM, CDR2 ANQGSEA. The CDR3 contains 14 residues. Sequencing was performed with immunoSEQ multiplex PCR; in TCRdb, only in-frame clones are kept and a portion is missing. The sample holds 600,000 to 700,000 clones, roughly 72% seen once. This clone was recorded at least ten times. Its antigen remains unidentified. This chain connects TRBV29-1 to TRBJ1-4; no firm D call. The receptor was derived from a woman in her 30s in good health. Sequenced sample: memory CD4+ T cells sorted from blood. The subset is: CD45RA-negative fraction. CDR3: CSVAGPISNEKLFF. The CDR3 DNA reads TGCAGCGTGGCCGGACCGATTAGTAATGAAAAACTGTTTTTT.